The subject of this entry is one T cell receptor beta chain. Its specificity is unknown. This sample was included in a study of cytomegalovirus exposure and HLA in healthy donors. Study summary: Unique TCRs from HLA-typed donors, 75 million to 100 million of them, were held in an early data release.

Points from the study as a whole: Most TCR sequences proved rare, with some public TCRs found in many donors. The listing of 150 or so TCR beta chains classed them as cytomegalovirus-associated.

60 Vbeta and 13 Jbeta primers were used in PCR. Some clones are missing from TCRdb's copy, which holds only in-frame ones; the method was immunoSEQ multiplex PCR. The repertoire has some 120,000 clones, roughly 74% of them found once; the top ten carry less than 7%. V dropped 4 bases and J dropped 6 bases, with 16 bases sitting between them. This CDR3 has 15 amino acids. Germline CDR1 KGHSH, CDR2 LQKENI. The V call is TRBV18, the J call TRBJ1-5, with TRBD1 as a possible D gene (6 bases). Input material: PBMCs. The TCR was taken from a woman between 45 and 60 years old in good health and CMV-seropositive. DNA for the CDR3: TGTGCCAGCTCACTAGATAGGGGGTCCCCTCAGCCCCAGCATTTT. It is translated as CASSLDRGSPQPQHF.